Each of the 13 T cell receptor beta chains below was sequenced from the same sample in a study of cytotoxic CD8 clonotypes in ibrutinib-treated CLL. Some clones are missing from TCRdb's copy, which holds only in-frame ones; the method was immunoSEQ multiplex PCR. The repertoire holds around 140,000 clones, with 70% to 90% as singletons. The sample consisted of PBMCs, taken after 24 months of ibrutinib treatment. The source of these receptors is a human donor with chronic lymphocytic leukemia.

The J gene is TRBJ2-1, the V gene TRBV5-1; TRBD1 or TRBD2 may be the D gene (6 bases each). The germline V and J ends were trimmed by 3 bases and 4 bases, with 14 bases remaining between them. Germline values: CDR1 SGHRS, CDR2 YFSETQ. The CDR3 length is 15 residues. CDR3 DNA sequence: TGCGCCAGCAGCTCCTCCGGGGGCACATACAATGAGCAGTTCTTC. Translating it yields CASSSSGGTYNEQFF.

The J gene is TRBJ1-2, the V gene TRBV7-8; D uncertain. The CDR3 length is 14 residues. The V and J ends lost 2 bases and 2 bases respectively, with 9 bases between them. Germline CDR1 SGHVS, CDR2 FQNEAQ. The CDR3 nucleotides read TGTGCCAGCAGCTTAATACAGAACAACTATGGCTACACCTTC. Translating gives CASSLIQNNYGYTF.

The gene calls are TRBV11-2 and TRBJ2-3; 7 bases match TRBD2. V lost 1 base and J lost 0; bases outside the gene matches: 4. The CDR3 length is 16 residues. CDR1 is SGHAT, CDR2 FQNNGV, per germline. The DNA for the CDR3 is TGTGCCAGCAGCTTAGGGACTAGGATAAGCACAGATACGCAGTATTTT. The encoded protein is CASSLGTRISTDTQYF.

The CDR3 region is CASRSSGQGYGYTF. DNA for the CDR3: TGTGCCAGCAGAAGTTCGGGACAGGGCTATGGCTACACCTTC. V and J are TRBV7-9 and TRBJ1-2; TRBD1 matches 9 bases. Germline V gene sequence: CDR1 SEHNR, CDR2 FQNEAQ (reference sequence). This CDR3 has 14 amino acids. V shed 6 bases, J shed 4 bases, and the junction held 6 bases outside the gene matches.

CDR3 in amino acids: CAWNRERGTAFF. In DNA, the CDR3 is TGTGCCTGGAATAGGGAAAGGGGTACAGCTTTCTTT. The V gene is TRBV30, the J gene TRBJ1-1, with a weak D call TRBD1 (5 bases). The V and J ends lost 4 bases and 10 bases respectively, with 16 bases between them. The CDR3 sequence is 12 residues long. Germline V gene data show CDR1 as GTSNPN and CDR2 as SVGIG (reference sequence).

The rearrangement uses TRBV4-1 and TRBJ1-5; D uncertain. CDR3 length equals 15 residues. From germline, CDR1 is MGHRA and CDR2 YSYEKL. The ends were cut back, 4 bases at V and 4 bases at J, with 14 bases in the middle. This CDR3 is CASSLLVVSNQPQHF. The CDR3 DNA reads as TGCGCCAGCAGCCTCCTAGTTGTCAGTAATCAGCCCCAGCATTTT.

The rearrangement links TRBV7-3 to TRBJ2-1; 10 bases match TRBD2. The CDR3 totals 16 residues. Trimming took 5 bases from V and 4 from J; bases not matched to a gene: 8. Germline assignment: CDR1 SGHTA and CDR2 FQGTGA. The CDR3 DNA follows: TGTGCCAGCAGCCCCCAACGGACTAGCGGTTACAATGAGCAGTTCTTC. Residues: CASSPQRTSGYNEQFF.

This chain uses TRBV11-2 with TRBJ2-3; 7 nucleotides align to TRBD2. The CDR3 is 14 amino acids. V trimming: 0 bases; J trimming: 6 bases; junction bases outside the gene matches: 3. Germline CDR1 reads SGHAT; CDR2 reads FQNNGV. CDR3 protein: CASSLEGGEDTQYF. CDR3 in DNA: TGTGCCAGCAGCTTAGAGGGGGGGGAGGATACGCAGTATTTT.

This clone has only one observation. This chain connects TRBV5-1 to TRBJ1-4, with 12 bases aligning to TRBD1. This CDR3 region has 12 residues. Losses at the gene ends were 7 bases for V and 17 bases for J; bases not matched to a gene: 9. Germline V CDR1 and CDR2: SGHRS, YFSETQ. The CDR3 DNA is TGCGCCAGCTCCGCGGGACAGGGGGCGACCTTTTTT. This encodes CASSAGQGATFF.

The chain carries TRBV18 and TRBJ1-3; D perhaps matches TRBD1 (5 bases). V was pared by 3 bases and J by 0 bases, with 12 bases between. This CDR3 is 16 amino acids long. Germline CDR1 is KGHSH and CDR2 is LQKENI. In nucleotides, the CDR3 is TGTGCCAGCTCACCTAAGCCCCAGGGCTCTGGAAACACCATATATTTT. Its translation: CASSPKPQGSGNTIYF.

The CDR3 bases are TGCGCCAGCAGCTTAAACGGGGAGAACTACAATGAGCAGTTCTTC. This translates into CASSLNGENYNEQFF. This chain connects TRBV5-1 to TRBJ2-1; D is possibly TRBD2 (5 bases). V lost 2 bases and J 3 bases, leaving 12 bases between the germline ends. Germline V gene sequence: CDR1 SGHRS, CDR2 YFSETQ. This CDR3 region has 15 residues.

Comment on this clone: The sample has other DNA sequences that encode this CDR3 too. The gene calls are TRBV29-1 and TRBJ1-1; TRBD1 aligns across 9 bases. CDR1 is SQVTM and CDR2 is ANQGSEA in the germline V gene. V lost 6 bases, J lost 2 bases, and 4 bases stayed unmatched. CDR3 size: 13 residues. The CDR3 nucleotides read TGCAGCGTGTCGACAGGGGGAAACACTGAAGCTTTCTTT. It translates to CSVSTGGNTEAFF.

This clone was seen a few times. The rearrangement joins TRBV19 to TRBJ2-2; D possibly uses TRBD1 or TRBD2 (6 bases each). V lost 5 bases and J lost 5, with 21 bases in between. From germline, CDR1 is LNHDA and CDR2 SQIVND (reference sequence). This CDR3 is 17 amino acids long. CDR3: CASSRSFLEGGTGELFF. The CDR3 DNA follows: TGTGCCAGTAGTCGATCCTTTTTAGAGGGGGGAACCGGGGAGCTGTTTTTT.